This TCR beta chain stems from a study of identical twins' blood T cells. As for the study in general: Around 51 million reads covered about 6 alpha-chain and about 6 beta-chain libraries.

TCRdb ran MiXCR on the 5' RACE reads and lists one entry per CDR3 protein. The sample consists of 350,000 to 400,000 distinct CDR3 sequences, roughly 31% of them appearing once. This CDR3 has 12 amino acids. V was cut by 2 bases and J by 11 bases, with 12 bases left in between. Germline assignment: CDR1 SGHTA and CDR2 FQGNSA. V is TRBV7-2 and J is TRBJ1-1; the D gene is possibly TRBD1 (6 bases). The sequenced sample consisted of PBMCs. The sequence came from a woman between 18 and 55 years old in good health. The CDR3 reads CASSLSGVLAFF. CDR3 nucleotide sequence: TGTGCCAGCAGCTTATCAGGGGTGCTGGCTTTCTTT. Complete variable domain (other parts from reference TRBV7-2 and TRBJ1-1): GAGVSQSPSNKVTEKGKDVELRCDPISGHTALYWYRQSLGQGLEFLIYFQGNSAPDKSGLPSDRFSAERTGGSVSTLTIQRTQQEDSAVYLCASSLSGVLAFFGQGTRLTVV.